The 22 T cell receptor beta chains listed next were all sequenced from one sample in a study of metastatic and nonmetastatic thyroid tumors. From the PCR reads, TCRdb re-called clones with MiXCR. In the table there are tens of thousands of clones, about 20% of which are singletons. Until they underwent thyroid surgery, no patient had received any treatment. Sequenced sample: blood. These receptors all stem from a female donor with papillary thyroid cancer or a benign thyroid nodule (not recorded which). Some clones in this sample may be carry-over from other donors' samples.

In this sample, this clone is medium-sized. The V and J genes are TRBV30 and TRBJ2-7; TRBD2 might be the D (5 bases). The CDR3 length is 12 residues. Germline V gives CDR1 GTSNPN, CDR2 SVGIG (reference sequence). The V and J ends lost 2 bases and 3 bases respectively, with 8 bases between them. CDR3 nucleotide sequence: TGTGCCTGGAGTCCTAGCTTCTACGAGCAGTACTTC. Translation: CAWSPSFYEQYF.

In its sample, this clone was seen a few times. This may be a read error: a much more frequent sequence differs by one nucleotide. The V and J genes are TRBV7-9 and TRBJ2-3; D uncertain. This CDR3 region has 14 residues. Germline V gene lookup returns CDR1 SEHNR and CDR2 FQNEAQ (reference sequence). The CDR3: CVSSLVGKTDTQYF. CDR3 coding DNA: TGTGTCAGCAGCTTAGTGGGGAAGACAGATACGCAGTATTTT.

This clone came up many times. Within the sample, other DNA sequences also encode this same CDR3. This chain joins TRBV27 and TRBJ2-5, with D possibly being TRBD1 (5 bases). This CDR3 has 14 residues. From germline, CDR1 is MNHEY and CDR2 SMNVEV (reference sequence). V shed 3 bases and J shed 0 bases, with 8 bases lying between them. This CDR3 reads CASSLWGYQETQYF. In DNA form, the CDR3 reads TGTGCCAGCAGTTTGTGGGGCTACCAAGAGACCCAGTACTTC.

A single count supports this clone. The genes are TRBV18 and TRBJ2-7; no reliable D call. The V and J ends lost 3 bases and 5 bases respectively, with 11 bases between them. The CDR3 is made up of 13 amino acids. The germline gives CDR1 KGHSH, CDR2 LQKENI. CDR3 DNA: TGTGCCAGCTCACCGATCCCCGGCGACGAGCAGTACTTC. It translates to CASSPIPGDEQYF.

This clone came up many times. For the CDR3, the DNA is TGTGCCACCAGCAGAGATGGGAAGAGCACAGATACGCAGTATTTT. This codes for CATSRDGKSTDTQYF. This chain links TRBV15 with TRBJ2-3; the D is unclear. The CDR3 spans 15 residues. Deletions cut 0 bases from V and 0 bases from J, with 7 bases between. Germline-derived CDR1 and CDR2 are LNHNV and YYDKDF (reference sequence).

This clone was detected many times. The sample contains more than one DNA sequence encoding this CDR3. The rearrangement links TRBV6-1 to TRBJ2-1, with TRBD1 matching over 7 bases. V shed 6 bases, J shed 4 bases, and the junction held 3 bases outside the gene matches. The length of the CDR3 is 13 residues. Germline V gene lookup returns CDR1 MNHNS and CDR2 SASEGT. The CDR3 region is CASSDRDYNEQFF. The CDR3, as DNA: TGTGCCAGCAGCGACAGGGATTACAATGAGCAGTTCTTC.

This clone has a count of ten or more. This chain links TRBV2 with TRBJ1-4; the match to TRBD1 covers 7 bases. Trimming cost V 6 bases and J 4 bases; bases outside gene matches: 8. The CDR3 length is 15 residues. In germline, CDR1 is SNHLY, CDR2 FYNNEI. The CDR3 nucleotides read TGTGCCAGCAGCCCCGGGACAGCCTATAATGAAAAACTGTTTTTT. Translating gives CASSPGTAYNEKLFF.

The chain links TRBV18 to TRBJ2-2; 9 nucleotides align to TRBD2. J gave up 4 bases and V 2 bases, and 8 bases lay outside the gene matches. The CDR3 is made up of 17 amino acids. The germline V gene encodes CDR1 KGHSH and CDR2 LQKENI. DNA of the CDR3: TGTGCCAGCTCACCAGCCAGCGGGAGGCGTGGCACCGGGGAGCTGTTTTTT. It is translated as CASSPASGRRGTGELFF.

This clone was detected ten times or more. This chain joins TRBV6-1 and TRBJ2-7, with a possible D match to TRBD1 (6 bases). This CDR3 has 12 amino acids. V lost 6 bases, J lost 6 bases, and 12 bases lay in between. The germline CDR1 and CDR2 sequences are MNHNS and SASEGT. The CDR3 sequence is CASSGQFGEQYF. The CDR3 DNA follows: TGTGCCAGCAGCGGACAGTTTGGCGAGCAGTACTTC.

This clone was seen at least ten times. The chain has TRBV15 and TRBJ2-2; the match to TRBD1 covers 9 bases. The CDR3 sequence is 17 residues long. Germline trimming cut 0 bases from V and 5 bases from J; bases unmatched to any gene: 7. Looked up from germline, CDR1 is LNHNV and CDR2 is YYDKDF (reference sequence). In nucleotides, the CDR3 is TGTGCCACCAGCAGAGATAGGACAGGGGATAGGACCGGGGAGCTGTTTTTT. This translates into CATSRDRTGDRTGELFF.

V and J are TRBV9 and TRBJ1-6, with D possibly matching TRBD1 (5 bases). The CDR3 loop spans 14 amino acids. Per the germline V gene, CDR1 is SGDLS and CDR2 is YYNGEE. CDR3 DNA: TGTGAAAGCAGCGTAGGCCGGGGCGATTCACCCCTCCACTTT. The encoded protein is CESSVGRGDSPLHF. Combining the CDR3 with reference TRBV9 and TRBJ1-6 gives the whole variable domain DSGVTQTPKHLITATGQRVTLRCSPRSGDLSVYWYQQSLDQGLQFLIQYYNGEERAKGNILERFSAQQFPDLHSELNLSSLELGDSALYFCESSVGRGDSPLHFGNGTRLTVT.

The rearrangement uses TRBV19 and TRBJ1-2; unclear D gene. The V gene's germline CDR1 is LNHDA and CDR2 SQIVND (reference sequence). Deletions cut 5 bases from V and 8 bases from J, with 15 bases between. This CDR3 is built from 13 residues. CDR3 protein: CASSAHLSGGYTF. For the CDR3, the DNA is TGTGCCAGTAGTGCACATCTCTCTGGCGGCTACACCTTC. The whole variable domain, filled in from reference TRBV19 and TRBJ1-2, reads DGGITQSPKYLFRKEGQNVTLSCEQNLNHDAMYWYRQDPGQGLRLIYYSQIVNDFQKGDIAEGYSVSREKKESFPLTVTSAQKNPTAFYLCASSAHLSGGYTFGSGTRLTVV.

The gene calls are TRBV3-1 and TRBJ2-5, with 9 bases aligning to TRBD2. This CDR3 is 16 amino acids long. Trimming at V came to 3 bases and at J to 4 bases, leaving 9 bases not matched to a gene. CDR1 is LGHDT, CDR2 YNNKEL, per germline (reference sequence). The CDR3 region is CASSQLLAGVRETQYF. The DNA of the CDR3 is TGTGCCAGCAGCCAGCTATTAGCGGGAGTTCGAGAGACCCAGTACTTC.

This clone was seen repeatedly, ten times or more. This sequence joins TRBV27 and TRBJ1-4, with 10 bases that match TRBD1. CDR3 size: 18 residues. The trim removed 5 bases at V and 3 bases at J, leaving 12 bases unmatched. Germline CDR1 and CDR2: MNHEY and SMNVEV (reference sequence). This chain's CDR3 is CASSPAPGQGPSNEKLFF. The DNA of the CDR3 is TGTGCCAGCAGTCCCGCCCCGGGACAGGGGCCGTCTAATGAAAAACTGTTTTTT.

This chain joins TRBV4-3 and TRBJ1-1; D remains unclear. Trimming pared 1 base from V and 4 bases from J, leaving 10 bases between. Germline V gives CDR1 LGHNA, CDR2 YSLEER. The CDR3 is 14 amino acids. CDR3: CASSQVSLLTEAFF. CDR3 coding DNA: TGCGCCAGCAGCCAAGTGTCCCTGCTCACTGAAGCTTTCTTT.

This clone was observed many times. The chain uses TRBV30 and TRBJ1-4; D call uncertain. This CDR3 spans 14 amino acids. V lost 0 bases to trimming and J lost 3 bases, with 8 bases between them. Germline-derived CDR1 and CDR2 are GTSNPN and SVGIG (reference sequence). As DNA, the CDR3 is TGTGCCTGGAGTGTAATGTCAGCTAATGAAAAACTGTTTTTT. Translation: CAWSVMSANEKLFF.

The rearrangement links TRBV7-9 to TRBJ1-2; 8 nucleotides align to TRBD1. CDR1 and CDR2 (germline): SEHNR, FQNEAQ (reference sequence). This CDR3 has 15 amino acids. The junction had 14 bases not matched to a gene; V was cut back by 7 bases and J by 7 bases. CDR3: CASNPPQTGGSGYTF. In DNA form, the CDR3 reads TGTGCCAGCAACCCTCCGCAAACAGGGGGGAGTGGCTACACCTTC.

This clone is labeled as medium-sized. The chain joins TRBV28 to TRBJ1-6, with 9 bases matching TRBD1. CDR3 size: 17 residues. Per the germline V gene, CDR1 is MDHEN and CDR2 is SYDVKM. With 5 bases clipped from V and 3 bases from J, the junction kept 8 bases outside the gene matches. The CDR3 DNA follows: TGTGCCAGCAGTCTAACAGGGGGCGATTACTATAATTCACCCCTCCACTTT. Amino acids: CASSLTGGDYYNSPLHF.

In this sample, this clone turned up many times. The chain uses TRBV11-2 and TRBJ2-5; 11 bases agree with TRBD2. Germline V gives CDR1 SGHAT, CDR2 FQNNGV. V shed 1 base, J shed 4 bases, and the junction held 2 bases outside the gene matches. The CDR3 extends over 15 amino acids. The CDR3 is CASSLVTSGGETQYF. The CDR3 DNA reads TGTGCCAGCAGCTTAGTAACTAGCGGGGGAGAGACCCAGTACTTC.

The V call is TRBV11-3, the J call TRBJ1-1; D gene uncertain. The CDR3 contains 15 residues. V lost 1 base and J 3 bases, leaving 12 bases between the germline ends. Germline V gene lookup returns CDR1 SGHNT and CDR2 YENEEA. The CDR3 region is CASSLVFSGHTEAFF. DNA of the CDR3: TGTGCCAGCAGCTTAGTCTTTTCCGGTCACACTGAAGCTTTCTTT.

This clone counts as medium-sized. The chain has TRBV9 and TRBJ1-2; D may be TRBD1 (6 bases). CDR1 is SGDLS and CDR2 is YYNGEE in the germline V gene. V lost 0 bases, J lost 1 base, and 10 bases lay in between. This CDR3 has 15 amino acids. CDR3 coding DNA: TGTGCCAGCAGCGTAGATGGACAGCGTAACTATGGCTACACCTTC. It yields the protein CASSVDGQRNYGYTF.

This clone was counted ten times or more. The chain couples TRBV2 to TRBJ2-5; D tentatively fits TRBD1 or TRBD2 (6 bases each). From germline, CDR1 is SNHLY and CDR2 FYNNEI. Trimming removed 7 bases at V and 2 bases at J, with 8 bases between. The CDR3 runs 12 residues. CDR3 loop: CASKGGQETQYF. The CDR3 DNA reads TGTGCCAGCAAGGGGGGTCAAGAGACCCAGTACTTC.